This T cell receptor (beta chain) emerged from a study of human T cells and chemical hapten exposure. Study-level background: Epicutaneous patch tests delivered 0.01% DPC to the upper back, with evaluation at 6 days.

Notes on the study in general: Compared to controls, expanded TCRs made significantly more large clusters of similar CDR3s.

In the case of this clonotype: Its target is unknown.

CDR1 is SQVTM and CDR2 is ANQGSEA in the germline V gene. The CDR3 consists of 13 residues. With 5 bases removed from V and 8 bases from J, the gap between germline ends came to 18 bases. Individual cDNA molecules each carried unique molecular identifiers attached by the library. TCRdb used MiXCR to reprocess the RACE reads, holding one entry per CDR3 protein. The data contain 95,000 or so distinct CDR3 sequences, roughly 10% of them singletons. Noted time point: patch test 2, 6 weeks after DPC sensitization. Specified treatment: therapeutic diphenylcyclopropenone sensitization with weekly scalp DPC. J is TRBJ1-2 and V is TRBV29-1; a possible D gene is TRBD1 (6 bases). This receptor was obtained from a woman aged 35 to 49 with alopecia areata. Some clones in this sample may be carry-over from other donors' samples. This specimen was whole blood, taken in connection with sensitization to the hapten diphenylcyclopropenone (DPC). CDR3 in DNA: TGCAGCGTTTCACCCCGGGGGGGCCGGGGCTACACCTTC. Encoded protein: CSVSPRGGRGYTF.